Following are 25 T cell receptor beta chains from one sample sequenced in a study of blood T cell repertoires in COVID-19. Assay: immunoSEQ multiplex PCR; the TCRdb copy retains only in-frame clones and omits some. The sample shows fewer than 250,000 clones, about 86% of them seen only once. Specimen: peripheral blood. The receptors originated from a woman aged 65 to 85 with acute or convalescent COVID-19.

This clone was counted only a few times. The rearrangement uses TRBV5-1 and TRBJ2-1, with D tentatively TRBD1 (6 bases). The CDR3 is made up of 14 amino acids. The V and J ends lost 5 bases and 0 bases respectively, with 9 bases between them. Germline values: CDR1 SGHRS, CDR2 YFSETQ. CDR3 sequence reads: CASRLDSSYNEQFF. The CDR3, as DNA: TGCGCCAGCAGACTGGACAGCTCCTACAATGAGCAGTTCTTC.

This clone was detected once. The chain has TRBV6-1 and TRBJ2-4, with 10 nucleotides matching TRBD2. This CDR3 has 15 amino acids. V dropped 3 bases and J dropped 6; count of bases not matched to a gene: 5. CDR1 and CDR2 from the germline V gene are MNHNS and SASEGT. CDR3: CASSEVASGRNIQYF. As DNA, the CDR3 is TGTGCCAGCAGTGAGGTCGCTAGCGGGAGAAACATTCAGTACTTC.

The CDR3 loop reads CASSDSGTGTDPYGYTF. In DNA, the CDR3 is TGTGCCAGCAGTGACTCAGGGACAGGGACGGACCCCTATGGCTACACCTTC. V usage is TRBV6-4 and J usage is TRBJ1-2, with 9 bases fitting TRBD1. In germline, CDR1 is MRHNA, CDR2 SNTAGT. The CDR3 totals 17 residues. Trimming cost V 0 bases and J 4 bases; bases outside gene matches: 9.

The rearrangement uses TRBV21-1 and TRBJ1-4. TRBV21-1 is reported as a pseudogene. The CDR3 extends over 16 amino acids. The CDR3 loop is CASSQRGGASNEKLFF. CDR3 sequence (DNA): TGTGCCAGCAGCCAGCGGGGAGGGGCTTCTAATGAAAAACTGTTTTTT.

The chain couples TRBV12-5 to TRBJ2-1; 12 positions agree with TRBD2. This CDR3 is 18 amino acids long. Unmatched junction bases numbered 13, after V lost 4 bases and J lost 6 bases. Germline assignment: CDR1 LGHNT and CDR2 FRNRAP. This CDR3 reads CASGSRTSGAHTGNEQFF. The CDR3 DNA sequence: TGTGCTAGTGGTTCCCGGACTAGCGGGGCCCATACGGGCAATGAGCAGTTCTTC. The variable domain in full, completed from reference TRBV12-5 and TRBJ2-1, reads DARVTQTPRHKVTEMGQEVTMRCQPILGHNTVFWYRQTMMQGLELLAYFRNRAPLDDSGMPKDRFSAEMPDATLATLKIQPSEPRDSAVYFCASGSRTSGAHTGNEQFFGPGTRLTVL.

This chain links TRBV5-1 with TRBJ1-1, with D possibly being TRBD1 (6 bases). Germline lookup yields CDR1 SGHRS and CDR2 YFSETQ. The V gene lost 3 bases and the J gene lost 3 bases, with 9 bases spanning the gap. The CDR3 has 13 residues. The CDR3 bases are TGCGCCAGCAGCTACAGGGCTGACACTGAAGCTTTCTTT. This translates into CASSYRADTEAFF. Variable domain in full (rest from reference TRBV5-1 and TRBJ1-1): KAGVTQTPRYLIKTRGQQVTLSCSPISGHRSVSWYQQTPGQGLQFLFEYFSETQRNKGNFPGRFSGRQFSNSRSEMNVSTLELGDSALYLCASSYRADTEAFFGQGTRLTVV.

In DNA, the CDR3 is TGTGCCACCAGCTCCTTAGGACAGGGAGCGCAGGAGACCCAGTACTTC. Translating gives CATSSLGQGAQETQYF. The chain links TRBV15 to TRBJ2-5, with 8 bases fitting TRBD1. Per the germline V gene, CDR1 is LNHNV and CDR2 is YYDKDF (reference sequence). The V and J ends lost 5 bases and 5 bases, in that order; junction bases with no gene match: 13. The CDR3 runs to 16 residues.

The chain couples TRBV9 to TRBJ1-1, with D uncertain. V lost 4 bases to trimming and J lost 1 base, with 14 bases between them. The CDR3 is made up of 15 amino acids. Germline loops: CDR1 SGDLS, CDR2 YYNGEE. DNA of the CDR3: TGTGCCAGCAGCCCCCAAGGAAGAGGGAACACTGAAGCTTTCTTT. It codes for CASSPQGRGNTEAFF.

On this clone itself: Distinct nucleotide sequences in the sample also encode this CDR3. The rearrangement uses TRBV18 and TRBJ1-1; TRBD1 aligns across 10 bases. The length of the CDR3 is 15 residues. Trimming took 3 bases from V and 2 from J; bases not matched to a gene: 3. Germline assignment: CDR1 KGHSH and CDR2 LQKENI. CDR3 sequence reads: CASSPGTGVNTEAFF. DNA of the CDR3: TGTGCCAGCTCACCCGGGACAGGGGTAAACACTGAAGCTTTCTTT.

The chain combines TRBV7-2 with TRBJ2-6, with 7 bases lining up with TRBD1. This CDR3 is built from 16 residues. V was pared by 3 bases and J by 4 bases, with 6 bases of the junction left unmatched. Germline loops: CDR1 SGHTA, CDR2 FQGNSA. The CDR3 DNA reads TGTGCCAGCAGCTTTTTCGGGACAGCCGGGGCCAACGTCCTGACTTTC. Translating it yields CASSFFGTAGANVLTF.

This clone was counted only a few times. The chain has TRBV6-1 and TRBJ1-1; perhaps TRBD1 as D (5 bases). Germline CDR1 and CDR2: MNHNS and SASEGT. The CDR3 is made up of 17 amino acids. V lost 0 bases and J lost 1, with 15 bases in between. The DNA for the CDR3 is TGTGCCAGCAGTGAAGCGCTTCGGGGGGGGAAGAACACTGAAGCTTTCTTT. Amino acid sequence: CASSEALRGGKNTEAFF.

Comment on this clone: The junction shows a germline mismatch at one end, possibly a read error. This chain links TRBV28 with TRBJ2-7, with a tentative D call TRBD2 (5 bases). The germline CDR1 and CDR2 sequences are MDHEN and SYDVKM. CDR3 size: 14 residues. CDR3 in DNA: TGTGCCAGCAGTTTCCCGGGGTCCTCCTGCGAGCAGTACTTC. This encodes CASSFPGSSCEQYF.

This clone was recorded once. The chain links TRBV4-2 to TRBJ2-5; TRBD1 aligns across 8 bases. The CDR3 is 14 residues long. The V segment lost 4 bases and the J segment 5 bases; nucleotides outside the gene matches: 6. Looked up from germline, CDR1 is LGHNA and CDR2 is YNFKEQ. The CDR3 DNA sequence: TGTGCCAGCAGCCCTTCAGGGGGCACTGAGACCCAGTACTTC. It is translated as CASSPSGGTETQYF.

This chain uses TRBV10-2 with TRBJ1-1; 7 nucleotides line up with TRBD1. Germline lookup yields CDR1 WSHSY and CDR2 SAAADI. This CDR3 contains 14 residues. Trimming cost V 4 bases and J 0 bases; bases outside gene matches: 2. Here the CDR3 reads CASSGTGMNTEAFF. CDR3 nucleotides: TGCGCCAGCAGTGGGACAGGCATGAACACTGAAGCTTTCTTT.

This chain connects TRBV6-1 to TRBJ1-5; D remains unclear. Germline-derived CDR1 and CDR2 are MNHNS and SASEGT. Trimming took 4 bases from V and 2 from J, leaving 15 bases between them. The CDR3 has 16 residues. In nucleotides, the CDR3 is TGTGCCAGCAGTGGTCCGAGTATTGATCGCAATCAGCCCCAGCATTTT. This encodes CASSGPSIDRNQPQHF.

The chain employs TRBV28 and TRBJ2-2; 10 bases are a match to TRBD1. The V gene's germline CDR1 is MDHEN and CDR2 SYDVKM. The ends lost 3 bases at V and 4 bases at J; junction bases unmatched: 5. The CDR3 totals 16 residues. CDR3 nucleotides: TGTGCCAGCAGTTTCGTAGGGACAGGGGTCACCGGGGAGCTGTTTTTT. Translated, it gives CASSFVGTGVTGELFF. Combining the CDR3 with reference TRBV28 and TRBJ2-2 gives the whole variable domain DVKVTQSSRYLVKRTGEKVFLECVQDMDHENMFWYRQDPGLGLRLIYFSYDVKMKEKGDIPEGYSVSREKKERFSLILESASTNQTSMYLCASSFVGTGVTGELFFGEGSRLTVL.

The chain recombines TRBV18 with TRBJ1-2; TRBD1 aligns across 7 bases. With V trimmed by 3 bases and J by 4 bases, 2 bases remained unmatched. Germline V gives CDR1 KGHSH, CDR2 LQKENI. This CDR3 region has 13 residues. The CDR3 DNA reads TGTGCCAGCTCACCCGGACAGGTCTATGGCTACACCTTC. It specifies CASSPGQVYGYTF.

The chain uses TRBV19 and TRBJ2-1; possible D gene TRBD2, 5 bases. The CDR3 consists of 15 residues. V was pared by 0 bases and J by 7 bases, with 13 bases between. The V gene's germline CDR1 is LNHDA and CDR2 SQIVND (reference sequence). The CDR3 nucleotides read TGTGCCAGTAGTATAGACGAGGGAAAATCTAATGAGCAGTTCTTC. Its protein is CASSIDEGKSNEQFF.

The chain joins TRBV27 to TRBJ2-7, with 7 bases aligning to TRBD2. The CDR3 loop spans 14 amino acids. Per the germline V gene, CDR1 is MNHEY and CDR2 is SMNVEV (reference sequence). Germline trimming cut 2 bases from V and 5 bases from J; bases unmatched to any gene: 6. CDR3 bases: TGTGCCAGCAGTTTACTGAGCGGGACTAACGAGCAGTACTTC. Its protein product is CASSLLSGTNEQYF.

The chain uses TRBV9 and TRBJ1-3; D may be TRBD1 (6 bases). V shed 4 bases and J shed 0 bases, with 14 bases lying between them. The length of the CDR3 is 16 residues. From germline, CDR1 is SGDLS and CDR2 YYNGEE. The CDR3 loop reads CASSPHRASSGNTIYF. The DNA of the CDR3 is TGTGCCAGCAGCCCTCACAGGGCTAGCTCTGGAAACACCATATATTTT.

The rearrangement links TRBV28 to TRBJ2-7, with 8 bases that match TRBD2. With 2 bases clipped from V and 5 bases from J, the junction kept 5 bases outside the gene matches. This CDR3 comprises 14 residues. The germline CDR1 and CDR2 sequences are MDHEN and SYDVKM. The CDR3 region is CASSLSGRTDEQYF. In DNA, the CDR3 is TGTGCCAGCAGTTTAAGCGGGAGAACCGACGAGCAGTACTTC.

The chain employs TRBV5-1 and TRBJ2-7, with TRBD2 matching over 8 bases. This CDR3 is built from 14 residues. V was pared by 2 bases and J by 7 bases, with 8 bases of the junction left unmatched. Germline values: CDR1 SGHRS, CDR2 YFSETQ. CDR3 region: CASSFSGDSGEQYF. The CDR3 DNA reads TGCGCCAGCAGCTTTAGCGGGGACTCGGGTGAGCAGTACTTC.

The chain carries TRBV5-1 and TRBJ1-4, with 7 bases identical to TRBD1. Germline V gene lookup returns CDR1 SGHRS and CDR2 YFSETQ. The CDR3 spans 14 residues. V was pared by 4 bases and J by 11 bases, with 11 bases of the junction left unmatched. The CDR3 DNA reads TGCGCCAGCAGCGTGACAGGGTTTAGTAGGAAACTGTTTTTT. Translated, it gives CASSVTGFSRKLFF.

The V gene is TRBV5-4, the J gene TRBJ2-7; no firm D call. Germline V gene data show CDR1 as SGHNT and CDR2 as YYREEE (reference sequence). V lost 0 bases and J 7 bases, leaving 11 bases between the germline ends. The CDR3 extends over 13 amino acids. The CDR3 region is CASSLGAFGEQYF. CDR3 DNA: TGTGCCAGCAGCTTGGGGGCCTTCGGAGAGCAGTACTTC.

This chain joins TRBV20-1 and TRBJ2-3, with TRBD2 matching over 11 bases. The junction had 10 bases not matched to a gene; V was cut back by 3 bases and J by 2 bases. Looked up from germline, CDR1 is DFQATT and CDR2 is SNEGSKA (reference sequence). The CDR3 sequence is 17 residues long. CDR3 in amino acids: CSASNPKTSGDTDTQYF. DNA of the CDR3: TGCAGTGCTAGTAACCCCAAGACTAGCGGGGACACAGATACGCAGTATTTT.